This passage covers 25 T cell receptor beta chains from one sample sequenced in a study of blood T cell repertoires in COVID-19. Measured with immunoSEQ multiplex PCR; TCRdb has only the in-frame clones, and not every one. The data show about 40,000 clones, 88% seen once. Sequencing was carried out using peripheral blood. These receptors were collected from a woman in her 70s with acute or convalescent COVID-19.

The chain has TRBV11-3 and TRBJ2-7; D gene ambiguous. Trimming left V 1 base short and J 2 bases short, with 6 bases between. The germline gives CDR1 SGHNT, CDR2 YENEEA. The CDR3 has 13 residues. CDR3 DNA sequence: TGTGCCAGCAGCTTAGGGCTTCCCTACGAGCAGTACGTC. This sequence encodes CASSLGLPYEQYV.

The chain carries TRBV19 and TRBJ1-2; 8 nucleotides line up with TRBD1. This CDR3 is 14 amino acids long. Germline assignment: CDR1 LNHDA and CDR2 SQIVND (reference sequence). Trimming cost V 4 bases and J 7 bases; bases outside gene matches: 8. CDR3 amino acids: CASSTGQGLSGYTF. The CDR3 DNA sequence: TGTGCCAGTAGTACCGGACAGGGTCTGAGTGGCTACACCTTC.

This clone was seen just once. The rearrangement joins TRBV30 to TRBJ1-6; 9 nucleotides agree with TRBD1. The J segment lost 10 bases and the V segment lost 8 bases, leaving 9 bases of the junction unmatched. The CDR3 consists of 13 residues. Germline V gives CDR1 GTSNPN, CDR2 SVGIG (reference sequence). The CDR3 spells CAQKQGATSPLHF. In nucleotides, the CDR3 is TGTGCCCAGAAACAGGGGGCTACATCACCCCTCCACTTT. Looking up the rest from reference TRBV30 and TRBJ1-6 gives the full variable domain: SQTIHQWPATLVQPVGSPLSLECTVEGTSNPNLYWYRQAAGRGLQLLFYSVGIGQISSEVPQNLSASRPQDRQFILSSKKLLLSDSGFYLCAQKQGATSPLHFGNGTRLTVT.

The genes are TRBV28 and TRBJ2-7; 8 nucleotides agree with TRBD1. This CDR3 comprises 14 residues. After removal of 7 bases from V and 3 bases from J, the junction contained 8 bases not matched to a gene. The germline V gene encodes CDR1 MDHEN and CDR2 SYDVKM. This CDR3 is CASNTGQGIYEQYV. The CDR3 DNA reads TGTGCCAGCAATACTGGACAGGGAATCTACGAGCAGTACGTC.

This chain connects TRBV5-6 to TRBJ2-7; 7 positions match TRBD1. In germline, CDR1 is SGHDT, CDR2 YYEEEE. The CDR3 runs to 13 residues. Trimming at V came to 0 bases and at J to 4 bases, leaving 1 base not matched to a gene. DNA for the CDR3: TGTGCCAGCAGCTTGGGGACAGGTTACGAGCAGTACGTC. Encoded protein: CASSLGTGYEQYV.

The rearrangement joins TRBV3-1 (or the pseudogene TRBV3-2) to TRBJ2-2, with D tentatively TRBD1 (6 bases). Germline lookup yields CDR1 LGHDT and CDR2 YNNKEL (reference sequence). The germline V and J ends were trimmed by 0 bases and 5 bases, with 10 bases remaining between them. The CDR3 runs to 15 residues. The CDR3 DNA reads as TGTGCCAGCAGCCAAGACAGGGGTTGGACCGGGGAGCTGTTTTTT. Protein sequence: CASSQDRGWTGELFF.

The gene calls are TRBV5-5 and TRBJ2-7; weak D call: TRBD2 (5 bases). This CDR3 spans 12 amino acids. CDR1 and CDR2 from the germline V gene are SGHKS and YYEKEE (reference sequence). V shed 1 base and J shed 4 bases, with 6 bases lying between them. As DNA, the CDR3 is TGTGCCAGCAGCTTGCCGGGATACGAGCAGTACGTC. Its protein product is CASSLPGYEQYV.

V and J are TRBV27 and TRBJ2-3, with a weak D call TRBD2 (5 bases). With 7 bases removed from V and 0 bases from J, the gap between germline ends came to 11 bases. The CDR3 is 14 residues long. Germline-derived CDR1 and CDR2 are MNHEY and SMNVEV (reference sequence). The DNA for the CDR3 is TGTGCCAGCAACCTAGCCCGTAGCACAGATACGCAGTATTTT. Translation gives CASNLARSTDTQYF.

The rearrangement joins TRBV3-1 (or the pseudogene TRBV3-2) to TRBJ2-3; 15 positions match TRBD2. J gave up 2 bases and V 3 bases, and 6 bases lay outside the gene matches. The germline CDR1 and CDR2 sequences are LGHDT and YNNKEL (reference sequence). CDR3 length equals 18 residues. CDR3: CASSQPGLAGGSTDTQYF. In nucleotides, the CDR3 is TGTGCCAGCAGCCAGCCGGGACTAGCGGGGGGTTCCACAGATACGCAGTATTTT.

The chain uses TRBV6-2 or TRBV6-3 and TRBJ1-1, with a weak D call TRBD1 (6 bases). CDR3 length: 15 amino acids. The germline CDR1 and CDR2 sequences are MNHEY and SVGEGT. Trimming took 0 bases from V and 7 from J, leaving 15 bases between them. The chain's CDR3 is CASSYSQGRLGEAFF. CDR3 nucleotide sequence: TGTGCCAGCAGTTACTCCCAGGGGCGCCTCGGTGAAGCTTTCTTT.

The rearrangement uses TRBV6-5 and TRBJ1-2; tentatively, D is TRBD1 (6 bases). V shed 8 bases and J shed 4 bases, with 17 bases lying between them. This CDR3 is built from 14 residues. The germline gives CDR1 MNHEY, CDR2 SVGAGI. CDR3 sequence reads: CASRTRTETYGYTF. CDR3 in DNA: TGTGCCAGCCGGACCCGGACAGAAACCTATGGCTACACCTTC.

The J gene is TRBJ1-2, the V gene TRBV7-2; D call uncertain. CDR3 size: 14 residues. Germline V gene lookup returns CDR1 SGHTA and CDR2 FQGNSA. Between the trimmed V and J ends, which lost 2 bases and 7 bases, there was a span of 14 bases. CDR3 DNA sequence: TGTGCCAGCAGCTTACAAGGAGGGTGGGGTGGCTACACCTTC. Protein: CASSLQGGWGGYTF.

V gene TRBV19 combines with J gene TRBJ2-2; possible D gene TRBD1, 5 bases. This CDR3 has 14 amino acids. V gave up 10 bases and J gave up 5 bases, with 17 bases separating them. CDR1 is LNHDA, CDR2 SQIVND, per germline (reference sequence). CDR3 DNA: TGTGCCACAAGCCGGACATTGTTAACCGGGGAGCTGTTTTTT. It yields the protein CATSRTLLTGELFF.

The sample holds one count of this clone. The genes are TRBV7-9 and TRBJ1-5; D is perhaps TRBD1 (6 bases). V was shortened by 0 bases and J by 6 bases, with 9 bases between the two germline ends. The CDR3 length is 14 residues. Germline V CDR1 and CDR2: SEHNR, FQNEAQ (reference sequence). CDR3 loop: CASSLATGTQPQHF. The CDR3 DNA reads as TGTGCCAGCAGCTTAGCCACAGGGACTCAGCCCCAGCATTTT.

The chain is built from TRBV7-2 and TRBJ2-1; TRBD2 might be the D (8 bases). Trimming shortened V by 4 bases and J by 8 bases, and 21 bases separated the two germline ends. This CDR3 is built from 16 residues. CDR1 is SGHTA, CDR2 FQGNSA, per germline. The CDR3 loop reads CASSSIAGGRGYEQFF. The CDR3 bases are TGTGCCAGCAGCTCGATTGCGGGAGGCAGGGGGTATGAGCAGTTCTTC.

The rearrangement uses TRBV18 and TRBJ1-1; D may be TRBD1 (5 bases). The ends were cut back, 4 bases at V and 4 bases at J, with 10 bases in the middle. CDR1 is KGHSH, CDR2 LQKENI, per germline. The CDR3 has 13 residues. CDR3 sequence: CASSLREGTEAFF. In nucleotides, the CDR3 is TGTGCCAGCTCACTCAGGGAGGGCACTGAAGCTTTCTTT.

The chain recombines TRBV6-5 with TRBJ2-2, with TRBD1 identical over 8 bases. Germline CDR1 reads MNHEY; CDR2 reads SVGAGI. V dropped 7 bases and J dropped 4; count of bases not matched to a gene: 8. The CDR3 has 15 amino acids. The CDR3 DNA follows: TGTGCCAGCACTGGCAGGGGGCGCATCACCGGGGAGCTGTTTTTT. Its protein product is CASTGRGRITGELFF.

This chain uses TRBV2 with TRBJ1-5, with 12 bases fitting TRBD1. Per the germline V gene, CDR1 is SNHLY and CDR2 is FYNNEI. V shed 4 bases, J shed 7 bases, and the junction held 5 bases outside the gene matches. The CDR3 spans 15 residues. CDR3 loop: CASSAPGQGAQPQHF. CDR3 coding DNA: TGTGCCAGCAGTGCCCCGGGACAGGGGGCCCAGCCCCAGCATTTT.

This chain links TRBV12-3 or TRBV12-4 with TRBJ1-2, with D uncertain. The CDR3 is made up of 11 amino acids. V shed 2 bases and J shed 8 bases, with 6 bases lying between them. CDR3 sequence: CASSLIGGYTF. CDR3 bases: TGTGCCAGCAGTTTAATCGGGGGCTACACCTTC.

This rearrangement joins TRBV14 to TRBJ2-1, with 8 bases that match TRBD1. The length of the CDR3 is 14 residues. CDR1 and CDR2 (germline): SGHDN, FVKESK. Trimming removed 5 bases from V and 6 bases from J; junction bases left unmatched: 6. As DNA, the CDR3 is TGTGCCAGCAGCTACCGGACAGGGTTCAATGAGCAGTTCTTC. Protein product: CASSYRTGFNEQFF.

The V gene is TRBV7-2, the J gene TRBJ2-3; D call uncertain. Trimming took 1 base from V and 6 from J, leaving 8 bases between them. Germline CDR1 is SGHTA and CDR2 is FQGNSA. The CDR3 is made up of 13 amino acids. The CDR3 region has the DNA TGTGCCAGCAGCTTAGTATTTGAGGATACGCAGTATTTT. Amino acids: CASSLVFEDTQYF.

The chain recombines TRBV3-1 (or the pseudogene TRBV3-2) with TRBJ2-3, with 9 bases that match TRBD2. Germline CDR1 is LGHDT and CDR2 is YNNKEL (reference sequence). This CDR3 is 16 amino acids long. The ends lost 7 bases at V and 7 bases at J; junction bases unmatched: 15. CDR3 nucleotide sequence: TGTGCCAGCAAACTCGGAGGCGGGGGGGCTGGAAATACGCAGTATTTT. It is translated as CASKLGGGGAGNTQYF.

The chain joins TRBV5-1 to TRBJ2-5, with unresolved D. This CDR3 is built from 16 residues. Germline assignment: CDR1 SGHRS and CDR2 YFSETQ. With 4 bases removed from V and 5 bases from J, the gap between germline ends came to 21 bases. The CDR3 loop reads CASSPALSSTPETQYF. Written as DNA, the CDR3 is TGCGCCAGCAGCCCTGCGCTTTCCTCCACCCCCGAGACCCAGTACTTC.

This chain joins TRBV4-1 and TRBJ1-6; D possibly corresponds to TRBD1 (6 bases). This CDR3 contains 15 residues. Germline V gene sequence: CDR1 MGHRA, CDR2 YSYEKL. Trimming stripped 0 bases from V and 10 bases from J, with 13 bases between. The CDR3, as DNA: TGCGCCAGCAGCCAAGAGCACAGGGAGGGGTCACCCCTCCACTTT. This encodes CASSQEHREGSPLHF.

This chain connects TRBV5-6 to TRBJ1-2; 11 bases match TRBD1. V gave up 5 bases and J gave up 4 bases; unmatched junction bases: 7. Germline CDR1 SGHDT, CDR2 YYEEEE. The CDR3 runs to 15 residues. The CDR3 DNA sequence: TGTGCCAGCAGTATGACCGGGACAGGGGGCTATGGCTACACCTTC. It specifies CASSMTGTGGYGYTF.